What follows is one T cell receptor beta chain and its context. Its antigen is currently unknown. This record belongs to a study of identical twins. General observations from the study: For out-of-frame beta sequences, excess twin sharing was weaker. Clonotypes of the beta chain that were abundant in cord blood carried fewer insertions (memory repertoires showed none).

Trimming took 2 bases from V and 1 from J, leaving 8 bases between them. This CDR3 contains 14 residues. Germline V gene data show CDR1 as SGHVS and CDR2 as FNYEAQ. TCRdb reprocessed the 5' RACE reads with MiXCR, giving one entry per CDR3 protein. The table shows fewer than 350,000 distinct CDR3 sequences, with 6.5% to 9.5% occurring only once. In addition, the sample was reused for a study of yellow fever vaccine responses in identical twins.

The specimen was memory (CD45RO+) T cells sorted from blood. The sequence was obtained from a woman under 30 in good health. This chain links TRBV7-6 with TRBJ1-1; D gene ambiguous. The CDR3, as DNA: TGTGCCAGCAGCTTAAGGCTAGCGAACACTGAAGCTTTCTTT. Translation: CASSLRLANTEAFF.